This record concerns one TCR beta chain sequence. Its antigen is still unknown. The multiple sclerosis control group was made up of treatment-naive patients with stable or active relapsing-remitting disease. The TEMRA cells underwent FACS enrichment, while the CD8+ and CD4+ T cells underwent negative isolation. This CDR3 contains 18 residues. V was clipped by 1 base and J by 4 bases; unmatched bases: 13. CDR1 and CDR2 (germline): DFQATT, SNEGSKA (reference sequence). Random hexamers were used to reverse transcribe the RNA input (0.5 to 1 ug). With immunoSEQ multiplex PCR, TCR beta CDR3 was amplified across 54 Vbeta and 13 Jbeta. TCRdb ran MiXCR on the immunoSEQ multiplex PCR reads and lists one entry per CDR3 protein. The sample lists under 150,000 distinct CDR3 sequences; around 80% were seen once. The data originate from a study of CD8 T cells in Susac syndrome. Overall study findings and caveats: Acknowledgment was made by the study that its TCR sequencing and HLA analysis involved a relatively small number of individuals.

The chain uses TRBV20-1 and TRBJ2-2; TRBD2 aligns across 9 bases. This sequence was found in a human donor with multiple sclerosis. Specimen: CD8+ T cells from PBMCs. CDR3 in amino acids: CSARASGASQLVTGELFF. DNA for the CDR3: TGCAGTGCTAGAGCTAGCGGGGCCTCCCAGCTAGTCACCGGGGAGCTGTTTTTT.